The clone carrying this TCR beta chain was observed at least ten times. The data stem from a study of T cells in Graves' hyperthyroidism and ophthalmopathy. V lost 2 bases and J lost 11; bases outside the gene matches: 13. The CDR3 totals 14 residues. Germline CDR1 and CDR2: GTSNPN and SVGIG (reference sequence). Amplified TCR beta CDR3 regions derived from RNA transcripts. The study used the HTBI primer set for a first-round RT-PCR of the TCR CDR3. TCRdb itself ran the multiplex PCR reads through MiXCR, one entry per CDR3 protein. Of nearly 110,000 distinct CDR3 sequences listed, roughly 15% are singletons.

J is TRBJ2-3 and V is TRBV30, with 7 positions matching TRBD1. This sequence was found in a woman in her 50s with Graves' hyperthyroidism. The material sequenced was blood. CDR3 amino acids: CAWSPPSRQGWQYF. Here the CDR3 DNA reads TGTGCCTGGAGTCCACCCTCACGACAGGGTTGGCAGTATTTT. The entire variable domain, with the rest obtained from reference TRBV30 and TRBJ2-3, is as follows: SQTIHQWPATLVQPVGSPLSLECTVEGTSNPNLYWYRQAAGRGLQLLFYSVGIGQISSEVPQNLSASRPQDRQFILSSKKLLLSDSGFYLCAWSPPSRQGWQYFGPGTRLTVL.